A single sample gave rise to the 26 T cell receptor beta chains below, sequenced in a study of tumor and adjacent non-tumor tissue in lung cancer. Three rounds of nested PCR, following a modified ARM-PCR protocol, produced the TCRbeta library. TCRdb called the multiplex PCR reads again in MiXCR, with one record for every CDR3 protein. The sample includes 55,000 to 70,000 distinct CDR3 sequences, just under 60% of them seen just once. No cell sorting was done before RNA was extracted from the tissue. The specimen was lung tumor tissue. The source of these receptors is a man in his forties or fifties with non-small cell lung cancer.

This clonotype came up once. This may be a read error: a much more frequent sequence differs by one nucleotide. The chain links TRBV6-6 to TRBJ2-3; no clear D gene. The germline CDR1 and CDR2 sequences are MNHNY and SVGAGI (reference sequence). The CDR3 totals 12 residues. The CDR3 spells CASSNPTDAQYF. CDR3 nucleotides: TGTGCCAGCAGTAACCCCACAGATGCGCAGTATTTT.

Of note for this clonotype: One end of the junction does not line up with germline, which may come from a read error. The genes are TRBV14 and TRBJ2-7; 7 positions match TRBD2. The CDR3 consists of 18 residues. The germline V gene encodes CDR1 SGHDN and CDR2 FVKESK. CDR3 sequence reads: CASSQGGLSGTTSHEQYF. DNA for the CDR3: TGTGCCAGCAGCCAAGGAGGTTTAAGCGGGACTACCTCCCACGAGCAGTACTTC.

On this clonotype itself: A read error is likely, as this CDR3 ends without the conserved phenylalanine or tryptophan. This chain connects TRBV11-3 to TRBJ2-3, with TRBD2 matching 8 bases. Per germline, CDR1 SGHNT and CDR2 YENEEA. The CDR3 runs to 17 residues. The ends lost 5 bases at V and 2 bases at J; junction bases unmatched: 12. The CDR3 protein is CASSLGTRGGLTDTQYL. The DNA of the CDR3 is TGTGCCAGCAGCCTAGGGACTAGAGGGGGACTCACAGATACGCAGTATTTA.

The V gene is TRBV6-6, the J gene TRBJ2-1, with 8 bases that match TRBD2. Trimming cost V 8 bases and J 4 bases; bases outside gene matches: 10. This CDR3 is 15 amino acids long. CDR1 MNHNY and CDR2 SVGAGI come from the germline V gene (reference sequence). The CDR3 bases are TGTGCCAGCCTCAAGATAACTAGCGGTTACAATGAGCAGTTCTTC. Its translation is CASLKITSGYNEQFF.

Concerning this clonotype itself: A much larger clone sits a single nucleotide away, making a read error possible. J is TRBJ1-6 and V is TRBV6-1, with 9 bases aligning to TRBD1. CDR3 length: 18 residues. Germline values: CDR1 MNHNS, CDR2 SASEGT. Trimming cost V 4 bases and J 6 bases; bases outside gene matches: 13. CDR3: CASSGALRDRGFNSPLHF. The DNA of the CDR3 is TGTGCCAGCAGTGGAGCGTTGAGAGACAGGGGGTTTAATTCACCCCTCCACTTT.

This clonotype was counted many times. A much larger clonotype is one base distant, so this may be a read error. The gene calls are TRBV12-3 or TRBV12-4 and TRBJ2-7; TRBD1 matches 11 bases. This CDR3 contains 14 residues. CDR3 residues: CASRGQGGFYGQYF. Here the CDR3 DNA reads TGTGCCAGCAGGGGACAGGGGGGGTTCTACGGGCAGTACTTC.

About this clonotype: Possible read error: a much larger clone is one base away. The V call is TRBV5-6, the J call TRBJ2-7; either TRBD1 or TRBD2 may supply D (5 bases each). Germline V CDR1 and CDR2: SGHDT, YYEEEE. There are 16 residues in the CDR3. The germline V and J ends were trimmed by 0 bases and 2 bases, with 15 bases remaining between them. The CDR3 protein is CASSLGPWGITYEQYF. The CDR3 DNA sequence: TGTGCCAGCAGCTTGGGGCCATGGGGGATTACCTACGAGCAGTACTTC.

A note on this clonotype: Just one base apart from a much larger clone, this may be a read error. This chain joins TRBV12-3 or TRBV12-4 and TRBJ2-2, with D perhaps matching TRBD2 (6 bases). The CDR3 extends over 13 amino acids. V was clipped by 10 bases and J by 7 bases, with 16 bases between them. The CDR3 DNA follows: TGTGCCAACAGACAGACTAGTAGCGGGGAGCTGTTTTTT. Translation gives CANRQTSSGELFF.

In regard to this clonotype: Since the CDR3 does not end with the conserved phenylalanine or tryptophan, this likely comes from a read error. The chain joins TRBV4-1 to TRBJ2-7, with 7 bases aligning to TRBD1. This CDR3 has 16 residues. Germline V CDR1 and CDR2: MGHRA, YSYEKL. After removal of 2 bases from V and 9 bases from J, the junction contained 16 bases not matched to a gene. The CDR3: CASSQQWTETGLGQYY. CDR3 bases: TGCGCCAGCAGCCAACAATGGACCGAGACAGGGCTCGGGCAGTACTAC.

The CDR3 reads CASFYGTGRRNSPLHF. In nucleotides, the CDR3 is TGTGCCAGCTTTTACGGGACAGGGCGACGAAATTCACCCCTCCACTTT. V usage is TRBV6-5 and J usage is TRBJ1-6, with 9 bases aligning to TRBD1. V was pared by 8 bases and J by 7 bases, with 12 bases of the junction left unmatched. Germline V lookup: CDR1 MNHEY, CDR2 SVGAGI. This CDR3 contains 16 residues.

The V call is TRBV28, the J call TRBJ2-6; unclear D gene. The CDR3 is 17 residues long. CDR1 and CDR2 (germline): MDHEN, SYDVKM. Trimming removed 3 bases at V and 5 bases at J, with 17 bases between. CDR3 protein: CASSFTNSAKWANVLTF. The CDR3 DNA sequence: TGTGCCAGCAGTTTCACCAACAGTGCCAAGTGGGCCAACGTCCTGACTTTC.

Concerning this clonotype: This may come from a read error, since a much larger clone is one base off. This sequence joins TRBV6-6 and TRBJ1-2; D gene ambiguous. The CDR3 length is 13 residues. Germline values: CDR1 MNHNY, CDR2 SVGAGI (reference sequence). The CDR3 here is CTSSRGNNYGYTF. The CDR3 DNA sequence: TGTACCAGCAGCCGAGGCAATAACTATGGCTACACCTTC.

Only a few counts were recorded for this clonotype. A single base separates this from a much larger clone, so it may be a read error. The chain has TRBV6-2 or TRBV6-3 and TRBJ2-7, with 7 bases matching TRBD1. The CDR3 spans 16 residues. From germline, CDR1 is MNHEY and CDR2 SVGEGT. This chain's CDR3 is CTSSYSGQGDAYEQYF. The CDR3 DNA is TGTACCAGCAGTTACTCGGGCCAGGGGGATGCCTACGAGCAGTACTTC.

As regards this clonotype: With a much larger clone just one base away, this may be a read error. The chain uses TRBV6-2 or TRBV6-3 and TRBJ2-5; 7 positions match TRBD1. CDR1 is MNHEY, CDR2 SVGEGT, per germline. The CDR3 totals 15 residues. The CDR3 region has the DNA TGTGTCAGCAGTACTGACAGGGTCTACCAAGAGACCCAGTACTTC. The encoded protein is CVSSTDRVYQETQYF.

On this clonotype itself: At one boundary the junction diverges from the germline segment, which might be a read error. This chain connects TRBV29-1 to TRBJ2-5; perhaps TRBD1 as D (6 bases). The germline gives CDR1 SQVTM, CDR2 ANQGSEA. The CDR3 contains 13 residues. The CDR3 protein is CSVAWTVRETQYF. The DNA of the CDR3 is TGCAGTGTTGCGTGGACAGTGAGAGAGACCCAGTACTTC.

CDR3 coding DNA: TGTGCCAGCAGCCCCTGGACTAGCGGGAGACCTAGCAGATATACGCAGTATTTT. This translates into CASSPWTSGRPSRYTQYF. The chain uses TRBV11-3 and TRBJ2-3, with 13 bases matching TRBD2. Germline V gene sequence: CDR1 SGHNT, CDR2 YENEEA. This CDR3 has 18 amino acids. V lost 5 bases and J lost 7; bases outside the gene matches: 15.

V and J are TRBV5-1 and TRBJ2-1; D is ambiguous. CDR1 SGHRS and CDR2 YFSETQ come from the germline V gene. This CDR3 is built from 15 residues. Between the trimmed V and J ends, which lost 0 bases and 7 bases, there was a span of 14 bases. The CDR3, as DNA: TGCGCCAGCAGCTTGGAACGGTGGGTATATAATGAGCAGTTCTTC. Translated: CASSLERWVYNEQFF.

Comments on this clonotype: The junction and the germline gene differ at one end; a read error may be behind it. The genes are TRBV6-2 or TRBV6-3 and TRBJ1-2; D is possibly TRBD1 (5 bases). The germline CDR1 and CDR2 sequences are MNHEY and SVGEGT. The CDR3 totals 14 residues. CDR3 amino acids: CTSRGEKASYGYTF. CDR3 in DNA: TGTACCAGCAGAGGGGAGAAGGCGTCCTATGGCTACACCTTC.

Regarding this clonotype: A much larger clone sits a single nucleotide away, making a read error possible. CDR3: CAISELGQGNNKPQHF. The DNA of the CDR3 is TGTGCCATCAGTGAGTTGGGACAAGGGAACAATAAGCCCCAGCATTTT. This chain joins TRBV10-3 and TRBJ1-5; tentatively, D is TRBD1 (6 bases). The germline V gene encodes CDR1 ENHRY and CDR2 SYGVKD. The CDR3 consists of 16 residues.

For this clonotype: With a much larger clone just one base away, this may be a read error. This sequence joins TRBV4-1 and TRBJ2-1; 8 nucleotides align to TRBD2. The CDR3 has 15 residues. V shed 4 bases, J shed 7 bases, and the junction held 9 bases outside the gene matches. Germline-derived CDR1 and CDR2 are MGHRA and YSYEKL. CDR3 residues: CASSRDRGGSNEQFF. The CDR3 DNA is TGCGCCAGCAGCCGAGATCGGGGGGGGAGTAATGAGCAGTTCTTC.

As concerns this clonotype: Given a much more abundant clone one base away, this may be a read error. Here the CDR3 omits its conserved ending phenylalanine or tryptophan, so a read error is the likely source. This chain uses TRBV6-5 with TRBJ2-2; possible D gene TRBD1, 6 bases. The CDR3 has 14 residues. The V and J ends lost 6 bases and 2 bases respectively, with 10 bases between them. Germline-derived CDR1 and CDR2 are MNHEY and SVGAGI. DNA of the CDR3: TGTGCCAGCAGGGGGGCACTCAACACCGGGGAGCTGTTTTCT. It encodes CASRGALNTGELFS.

In the case of this clonotype: Since no conserved phenylalanine or tryptophan closes the CDR3, a read error is the likely cause. The chain employs TRBV28 and TRBJ2-7; D is undetermined. Germline assignment: CDR1 MDHEN and CDR2 SYDVKM. This CDR3 has 11 residues. The CDR3, as DNA: TGTGTCAGCCATATCCCCAACGAGCAGTACATC. This gives the protein CVSHIPNEQYI.

This clonotype was detected ten times or more. V usage is TRBV29-1 and J usage is TRBJ2-7; TRBD1 matches 7 bases. The V and J ends lost 7 bases and 3 bases, in that order; junction bases with no gene match: 3. Germline V gene lookup returns CDR1 SQVTM and CDR2 ANQGSEA. The CDR3 extends over 11 amino acids. The CDR3 DNA follows: TGCAGCGGGGGACAGAACTACGAGCAGTACTTC. Its protein product is CSGGQNYEQYF.

Worth noting for this clonotype: At one boundary the junction diverges from the germline segment, which might be a read error. The genes are TRBV11-2 and TRBJ2-7, with a weak D call TRBD2 (6 bases). CDR3 length equals 14 residues. Germline assignment: CDR1 SGHAT and CDR2 FQNNGV. The chain's CDR3 is CAISYRTTHYEQYF. In DNA, the CDR3 is TGTGCCATCAGCTACAGGACTACTCACTACGAGCAATACTTC.

To note about this clonotype: A much larger clone is a single base away; this may be a read error. The chain has TRBV20-1 and TRBJ1-5, with a weak D call TRBD1 (5 bases). The CDR3 contains 15 residues. CDR1 is DFQATT, CDR2 SNEGSKA, per germline (reference sequence). Trimming removed 4 bases from V and 4 bases from J, with 17 bases in between. In nucleotides, the CDR3 is TGCAGTGCTACCCGTTCGGGGTGGACAAATCAGCCCCAGCATTTT. Translated, it gives CSATRSGWTNQPQHF.

In regard to this clonotype: This may come from a read error, since a much larger clone is one base off. The chain joins TRBV30 to TRBJ2-1, with D maybe TRBD2 (5 bases). Per germline, CDR1 GTSNPN and CDR2 SVGIG (reference sequence). The CDR3 contains 13 residues. CDR3 sequence: CAWTRGPYNEQLF. The CDR3 nucleotides are TGTGCCTGGACGAGAGGGCCCTACAATGAGCAGTTGTTC.